Below are 2 T cell receptor beta chains sequenced from a single sample in a study of molecular identifiers for immune sequencing clone quantification. Each CDR3 protein is one row after TCRdb ran MiXCR on the PCR reads. The table includes some 100,000 distinct CDR3 sequences, around 19% detected once. The sequencing sample was made of naive CD8+ T cells from blood, with Jurkat cell RNA spiked in. The subset: FACS-sorted CD8+CD4-CCR7+CD45RA+ naive T cells. The source of these receptors is a human donor in good health. Some libraries in this study had Jurkat cell RNA spiked in.

This clonotype was counted many times. The chain recombines TRBV5-6 with TRBJ2-7, with 9 positions matching TRBD2. The V segment lost 4 bases and the J segment 0 bases; nucleotides outside the gene matches: 8. The CDR3 covers 16 residues. The germline CDR1 and CDR2 sequences are SGHDT and YYEEEE. The CDR3 nucleotides are TGTGCCAGCAGCGCCCGACTAGCGGTGAGCTCCTACGAGCAGTACTTC. Its translation: CASSARLAVSSYEQYF.

About this clonotype: This could be a read error, since a much larger clone is one nucleotide away. CDR3 nucleotides: TGTGCCAGCAGCCAGCAGGAAGGAATAAGAGAAGCTTTCTTT. This sequence encodes CASSQQEGIREAFF. The rearrangement links TRBV12-3 or TRBV12-4 to TRBJ1-1; D uncertain. V was shortened by 6 bases and J by 8 bases, with 19 bases between the two germline ends. The CDR3 contains 14 residues.